This T cell receptor (beta chain) was sequenced during a study of T cells in Graves' hyperthyroidism and ophthalmopathy. About the research overall: Once the initial diagnosis was made, peripheral blood was obtained before any treatment.

Broader study findings: In blood, most of the thyroid clonotypes expanded above 0.001 were also present.

To note about this clonotype: Antigen: not known.

Subjects aged 18 to 65 presented with newly diagnosed hyperthyroidism of less than 2 months' duration. PBMCs stemmed from 10 ml fresh peripheral blood. From RNA transcripts, TCR beta CDR3 regions were amplified. In the first-round RT-PCR of the TCR CDR3, the HTBI primer set was used. TCRdb itself ran the multiplex PCR reads through MiXCR, one entry per CDR3 protein. The sample has fewer than 800,000 distinct CDR3 sequences; about 17% are singletons. Unmatched junction bases numbered 18, after V lost 5 bases and J lost 6 bases. This CDR3 region has 20 residues. Looked up from germline, CDR1 is LNHDA and CDR2 is SQIVND (reference sequence).

The sequencing input was blood. The V gene is TRBV19, the J gene TRBJ2-2; TRBD2 matches 13 bases. The sequence came from a man aged 18 to 35 with Graves' hyperthyroidism. The CDR3 reads CASSDEEGLGTSGTAGELFF. CDR3 DNA: TGTGCCAGTAGTGATGAAGAAGGTTTGGGGACTAGCGGGACGGCCGGGGAGCTGTTTTTT.